This T cell receptor (beta chain) was observed in a study of blood T cell repertoires in COVID-19. The protocol was immunoSEQ multiplex PCR, while the TCRdb copy is restricted to in-frame clones and leaves out a portion. The table lists under 120,000 clones, approximately 80% of them singletons. Germline CDR1 reads SGHVS; CDR2 reads FNYEAQ. CDR3 length: 17 residues. V gave up 5 bases and J gave up 9 bases; unmatched junction bases: 13. This chain uses TRBV7-6 with TRBJ2-1, with 13 positions matching TRBD2. Specimen: peripheral blood. The sequence derives from a man aged 65 to 85 with active or convalescent COVID-19. The CDR3 DNA reads as TGTGCCAGCAGCCCAGACCCTGGGACTAGCGGGATGGCTGAGCAGTTCTTC. Protein: CASSPDPGTSGMAEQFF.